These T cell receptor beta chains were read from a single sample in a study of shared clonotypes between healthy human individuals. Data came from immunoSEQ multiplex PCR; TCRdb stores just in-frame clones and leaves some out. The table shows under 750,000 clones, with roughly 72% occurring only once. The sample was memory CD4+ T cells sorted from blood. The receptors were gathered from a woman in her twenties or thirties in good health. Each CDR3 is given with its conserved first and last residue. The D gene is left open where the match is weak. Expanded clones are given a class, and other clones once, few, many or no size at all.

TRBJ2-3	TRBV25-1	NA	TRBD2	CASQTSGTDTQYF	TGTGCCAGCCAAACTAGCGGGACAGATACGCAGTATTTT
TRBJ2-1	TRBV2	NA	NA	CASSGYNEQFF	TGTGCCAGCAGCGGATACAATGAGCAGTTCTTC
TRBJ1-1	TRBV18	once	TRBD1	CASSPGQGNTEAFF	TGTGCCAGCTCACCAGGACAGGGGAACACTGAAGCTTTCTTT
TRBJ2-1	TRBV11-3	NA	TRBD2	CASSLGLAGINEQFF	TGTGCCAGCAGCCTGGGACTAGCTGGTATCAATGAGCAGTTCTTC
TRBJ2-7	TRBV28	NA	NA	CASTKTAYEQYF	TGTGCCAGCACCAAAACGGCCTACGAGCAGTACTTC
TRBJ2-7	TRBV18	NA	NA	CASSPTLQAYEQYF	TGTGCCAGCTCACCAACGTTACAAGCCTACGAGCAGTACTTC
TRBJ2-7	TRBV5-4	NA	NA	CASSLQGNYEQYF	TGTGCCAGCAGCTTGCAGGGAAACTACGAGCAGTACTTC
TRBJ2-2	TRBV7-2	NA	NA	CASSPTALANTGELFF	TGTGCCAGCAGCCCGACGGCACTAGCCAACACCGGGGAGCTGTTTTTT
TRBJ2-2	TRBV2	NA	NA	CASRAVTGELFF	TGTGCCAGCAGAGCAGTCACCGGGGAGCTGTTTTTT
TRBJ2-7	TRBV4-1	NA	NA	CASSQDLLAYEQYF	TGCGCCAGCAGCCAAGATCTACTAGCCTACGAGCAGTACTTC
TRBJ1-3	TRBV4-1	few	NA	CASSRVGNTIYF	TGCGCCAGCTCCCGGGTTGGAAACACCATATATTTT